The next 14 T cell receptor beta chains were all read from a single sample in a study of CD8 T cells in ankylosing spondylitis. TCRdb called the 5' RACE reads again in MiXCR, with one record for every CDR3 protein. The table lists hundreds of thousands of distinct CDR3 sequences, around 21% of them singletons. The sequenced sample was blood, either unsorted or a sorted T cell fraction (not recorded which). All receptors come from a female donor with ankylosing spondylitis or in good health (not recorded which).

This sequence joins TRBV6-1 and TRBJ2-7; 9 bases agree with TRBD2. This CDR3 is built from 13 residues. CDR1 is MNHNS and CDR2 is SASEGT in the germline V gene. Trimming took 7 bases from V and 6 from J; bases not matched to a gene: 7. The CDR3 spells CASKRGEGSEQYF. CDR3 nucleotides: TGTGCCAGCAAGCGGGGGGAAGGCTCCGAGCAGTACTTC.

This clonotype showed up just a few times. The chain links TRBV7-9 to TRBJ2-3, with 10 bases fitting TRBD2. CDR3 length equals 15 residues. After removal of 3 bases from V and 5 bases from J, the junction contained 5 bases not matched to a gene. Germline V gene data show CDR1 as SEHNR and CDR2 as FQNEAQ (reference sequence). CDR3: CASSFYSGRLDTQYF. CDR3 DNA sequence: TGTGCCAGCAGCTTCTATAGCGGGAGGTTAGATACGCAGTATTTT. The variable domain in full, completed from reference TRBV7-9 and TRBJ2-3, reads DTGVSQNPRHKITKRGQNVTFRCDPISEHNRLYWYRQTLGQGPEFLTYFQNEAQLEKSRLLSDRFSAERPKGSFSTLEIQRTEQGDSAMYLCASSFYSGRLDTQYFGPGTRLTVL.

This clonotype was detected only a few times. The rearrangement links TRBV12-3 or TRBV12-4 to TRBJ2-7, with D possibly TRBD2 on 6 matching bases. V shed 5 bases and J shed 5 bases, with 19 bases lying between them. The CDR3 is 15 amino acids. Here the CDR3 DNA reads TGTGCCAGCAGTCCTACCGGGACTGCGCACGACGAGCAGTACTTC. Its protein product is CASSPTGTAHDEQYF.

Ten or more counts support this clonotype. In nucleotides, the CDR3 is TGTGCCAGCAGTTACTCGATCCTCTCCTACGAGCAGTACTTC. Amino acid sequence: CASSYSILSYEQYF. The chain employs TRBV6-2 or TRBV6-3 and TRBJ2-7, with D unclear. There are 14 residues in the CDR3. CDR1 and CDR2 (germline): MNHEY, SVGEGT. V was cut by 0 bases and J by 0 bases, with 6 bases left in between.

This clonotype was seen a few times. J is TRBJ2-1 and V is TRBV7-9; possibly TRBD1 or TRBD2 for D (6 bases each). CDR1 SEHNR and CDR2 FQNEAQ come from the germline V gene (reference sequence). V was trimmed by 2 bases and J by 7 bases, leaving 18 bases between them. There are 16 residues in the CDR3. The CDR3 here is CASSLKFGGGENEQFF. The CDR3 region has the DNA TGTGCCAGCAGCTTAAAATTCGGAGGGGGAGAGAATGAGCAGTTCTTC.

The chain couples TRBV2 to TRBJ2-6; D gene uncertain. V gave up 6 bases and J gave up 4 bases, with 19 bases separating them. The CDR3 totals 17 residues. Germline V gene sequence: CDR1 SNHLY, CDR2 FYNNEI. The CDR3 loop reads CASRAGPAGSGANVLTF. The CDR3 bases are TGTGCCAGCAGAGCCGGTCCGGCTGGGTCGGGGGCCAACGTCCTGACTTTC.

This clonotype was seen a handful of times. The chain recombines TRBV5-6 with TRBJ1-1; 8 bases line up with TRBD1. Germline V gives CDR1 SGHDT, CDR2 YYEEEE. CDR3 length equals 13 residues. V shed 0 bases and J 9 bases; nucleotides not matched to a gene: 4. The CDR3 region is CASSLAGRGQAFF. CDR3 nucleotides: TGTGCCAGCAGCTTGGCTGGCAGGGGGCAAGCTTTCTTT.

The rearrangement joins TRBV15 to TRBJ2-7; TRBD1 matches at 7 bases. Trimming took 1 base from V and 0 from J; bases not matched to a gene: 6. CDR3 length: 16 residues. Germline V gene lookup returns CDR1 LNHNV and CDR2 YYDKDF (reference sequence). This CDR3 is CATSRVWGQHSYEQYF. Written as DNA, the CDR3 is TGTGCCACCAGCAGAGTGTGGGGACAGCACTCCTACGAGCAGTACTTC.

This clonotype was detected only a few times. The chain uses TRBV7-3 and TRBJ2-3, with D perhaps TRBD2 (6 bases). Deletions cut 0 bases from V and 1 base from J, with 23 bases between. This CDR3 comprises 20 residues. Per germline, CDR1 SGHTA and CDR2 FQGTGA. This CDR3 reads CASSLTAGSGYPKRTDTQYF. For the CDR3, the DNA is TGTGCCAGCAGCTTAACGGCTGGTAGCGGCTACCCAAAGCGCACAGATACGCAGTATTTT.

This chain links TRBV20-1 with TRBJ2-7; 8 nucleotides match TRBD2. CDR1 DFQATT and CDR2 SNEGSKA come from the germline V gene (reference sequence). The CDR3 contains 15 residues. V dropped 3 bases and J dropped 5; count of bases not matched to a gene: 12. CDR3 sequence (DNA): TGCAGTGCTAGCCGCGCCCTGGGACTAGAGGACGAGCAGTACTTC. Its translation: CSASRALGLEDEQYF.

This clonotype was observed a few times. This sequence joins TRBV7-2 and TRBJ1-5; no clear D gene. This CDR3 spans 13 amino acids. The V gene's germline CDR1 is SGHTA and CDR2 FQGNSA. The V gene lost 1 base and the J gene lost 7 bases, with 8 bases spanning the gap. CDR3 DNA sequence: TGTGCCAGCAGCTTAGAATTGGGGCAGCCCCAGCATTTT. It specifies CASSLELGQPQHF.

This clonotype was counted only a few times. This rearrangement joins TRBV7-2 to TRBJ2-1, with TRBD2 matching over 11 bases. Trimming took 2 bases from V and 9 from J; bases not matched to a gene: 6. The CDR3 spans 15 residues. Germline CDR1 reads SGHTA; CDR2 reads FQGNSA. As DNA, the CDR3 is TGTGCCAGCAGCTTAAGGCTAGCGGGAGGCCCTGAGCAGTTCTTC. Residues: CASSLRLAGGPEQFF.

This clonotype was detected many times. The chain links TRBV29-1 to TRBJ2-1; D remains ambiguous. The CDR3 spans 13 residues. The germline V gene encodes CDR1 SQVTM and CDR2 ANQGSEA. V lost 7 bases, J lost 6 bases, and 16 bases lay in between. CDR3 DNA sequence: TGCAGCGCCTCAAGCTGGGAATTCAATGAGCAGTTCTTC. Translating gives CSASSWEFNEQFF.

This rearrangement joins TRBV9 to TRBJ1-1; TRBD1 aligns across 8 bases. Germline CDR1 SGDLS, CDR2 YYNGEE. CDR3 length: 15 amino acids. The V and J ends lost 3 bases and 2 bases, in that order; junction bases with no gene match: 6. The CDR3 reads CASSARQGRNTEAFF. CDR3 DNA sequence: TGTGCCAGCAGCGCCCGACAGGGGCGAAACACTGAAGCTTTCTTT.